This T cell receptor (beta chain) was sequenced in a study of cytomegalovirus exposure and HLA in healthy donors. The wider study: Approximately 85 million unique TCRs from HLA-typed donors made up an early data release.

Use of 60 Vbeta and 13 Jbeta primers characterized the PCR. Assay: immunoSEQ multiplex PCR; the TCRdb copy retains only in-frame clones and omits some. The table includes some 130,000 clones, 65% to 70% detected once. Concerning this clone: Its antigen is still unknown.

Healthy bone marrow donors formed the donor group. CDR3 length equals 16 residues. After removal of 5 bases from V and 7 bases from J, the junction contained 11 bases not matched to a gene. Germline CDR1 is SGHVS and CDR2 is FNYEAQ. Study results and limitations: Analysis performed later showed TCR beta chains linked to HLA being more clonally expanded than equally common others.

The sample was PBMCs. The sequence derives from a human donor in good health. The chain links TRBV7-6 to TRBJ2-1, with 10 nucleotides matching TRBD2. For the CDR3, the DNA is TGTGCCAGCAGCCTACAAATAGCGGGAGGACCGAATGAGCAGTTCTTC. It encodes CASSLQIAGGPNEQFF.